This TCR beta chain was captured by sequencing in a study of CD8+ T cells in alopecia areata. cDNA prepared by RNA extraction and subsequent reverse transcription served as the template for sequencing. Sequencing was performed with immunoSEQ multiplex PCR; in TCRdb, only in-frame clones are kept and a portion is missing. This sample carries 120,000 or so clones, roughly 50% of them seen once, and the ten largest clones take roughly 10%. Overall study results and limits: Patients displayed less clarity in TCR sharing than mice, a finding possibly related to HLA.

This clone was picked up a small number of times. What it binds is unknown. Sequencing was performed on NKG2D-low CD8+ T cells sorted from blood. The clonotype was recovered from a human donor with alopecia areata.

The DNA for the CDR3 is TGTGCCACCAGCTCCGGACAGGGGACTAACACTGAAGCTTTCTTT. Translating gives CATSSGQGTNTEAFF. The chain employs TRBV15 and TRBJ1-1; TRBD1 agrees at 9 bases. Germline V gene data show CDR1 as LNHNV and CDR2 as YYDKDF (reference sequence). CDR3 length: 15 residues. V was clipped by 5 bases and J by 2 bases; unmatched bases: 6.